A selection of T cell receptor beta chains follows, all from one sample in a study of beta chain features in type 1 diabetes. Clones were sequenced by immunoSEQ multiplex PCR, and TCRdb holds only the in-frame ones, with some missing. The data hold over 150,000 clones, with about 9.4% observed a single time. The sequencing input was central memory CD4+ T cells from blood. Receptors were obtained from a man aged 25 to 45 with type 1 diabetes. CDR3s include the opening cysteine and the closing phenylalanine or tryptophan. The order of the fields is clone size, D gene, V gene, J gene, CDR3 DNA, CDR3 protein. D genes are given only for firm matches. Clone size is not always given. Where it is, it says once, few, many or a class for expanded clones.

>few|TRBD1|TRBV5-6|TRBJ1-2
TGTGCCAGCAGCGCCGGGACAGGGGATATGGCCTATGGCTACACCTTC
CASSAGTGDMAYGYTF
>.|.|TRBV28|TRBJ2-1
TGTGCCAGCAGTTTGGTCCAGCGGAGCAATGAGCAGTTCTTC
CASSLVQRSNEQFF
>.|.|TRBV5-4|TRBJ2-2
TGTGCCAGCGGGGGCTCCGGCCTTACAAACACCGGGGAGCTGTTTTTT
CASGGSGLTNTGELFF
>.|.|TRBV12-2|TRBJ2-7
TGTGCAAGTCGCTCCCTTACAGTATCCTACGAGCAGTACTTC
CASRSLTVSYEQYF
>few|TRBD1|TRBV6-6|TRBJ1-2
TGTGCCAGCAGTTACAGTGAGACAGGGGTTGGTGGCTACACCTTC
CASSYSETGVGGYTF
>.|.|TRBV5-1|TRBJ1-4
TGCGCCAGCAGCTTAGAACAGTTCGGTGAAAAACTGTTTTTT
CASSLEQFGEKLFF
>.|TRBD1|TRBV5-1|TRBJ1-2
TGCGCCAGCAGCGGGACAGGGCTCCGATCCTATGGCTACACCTTC
CASSGTGLRSYGYTF
>few|TRBD2|TRBV19|TRBJ2-1
TGTGCCAGTAGTACTCTCTTAGCGGGAAGCTCCTACAATGAGCAGTTCTTC
CASSTLLAGSSYNEQFF
>.|.|TRBV7-6|TRBJ2-7
TGTGCCAGCAGCTTAGGGGGGGGCCTTGACTCCTACGAGCAGTACTTC
CASSLGGGLDSYEQYF
>.|.|TRBV4-2|TRBJ2-7
TGTGCCAGCAGCCGAGAGACAGCTTCCTACGAGCAGTACTTC
CASSRETASYEQYF
>.|.|TRBV5-1|TRBJ2-1
TGCGCCAGCAGCCTACAGGGTAGCGATGAGCAGTTCTTC
CASSLQGSDEQFF
>few|.|TRBV14|TRBJ2-7
TGTGCCAGCAGCCAAGAAGTTAGAGGAATCGAGCAGTACTTC
CASSQEVRGIEQYF
>few|.|TRBV7-3|TRBJ2-6
TGTGCCAGCAGCTTAAGCGGGGGCAACCCTGGGGCCAACGTCCTGACTTTC
CASSLSGGNPGANVLTF
>few|TRBD2|TRBV9|TRBJ2-1
TGTGCCAGCAGCGTGGGCGCGGGACTAGTTGACGGTGAGCAGTTCTTC
CASSVGAGLVDGEQFF
>.|.|TRBV18|TRBJ2-1
TGTGCCAGCTCACCGGAACAGTACAATGAGCAGTTCTTC
CASSPEQYNEQFF
>.|.|TRBV2|TRBJ2-5
TGTGCCAGCAGTGCCCTATACGAGACCCAGTACTTC
CASSALYETQYF
>few|.|TRBV6-5|TRBJ2-5
TGTGCCAGCAGTCCCAGGGTGGGAAGAGAGACCCAGTACTTC
CASSPRVGRETQYF
>.|.|TRBV30|TRBJ2-2
TGTGCCTGGAGTGTACTAGCCGGGGAGCTGTTTTTT
CAWSVLAGELFF
>few|.|TRBV19|TRBJ2-3
TGTGCCAGTACCCCCCCTTCACAGGGAATGCAGTATTTT
CASTPPSQGMQYF
>.|TRBD1|TRBV18|TRBJ2-3
TGTGCCAGCTCACCGGCAACAGGGGGCTCCGCAGATACGCAGTATTTT
CASSPATGGSADTQYF
>.|.|TRBV2|TRBJ2-2
TGTGCCAGCAGTGACGCGGGCCGGGAGCTGTTTTTT
CASSDAGRELFF
>few|.|TRBV28|TRBJ2-7
TGTGCCAGCAGCCTGGGGCGGAGTGGGTCCTACGAGCAGTACTTC
CASSLGRSGSYEQYF
>many|TRBD1|TRBV7-6|TRBJ2-5
TGTGCCAGCAAGCTATCAGGGGGTACGGAGACCCAGTACTTC
CASKLSGGTETQYF
>few|TRBD1|TRBV9|TRBJ1-2
TGTGCCAGCAGCTCACAGGGGGCAGGGAACTATGGCTACACCTTC
CASSSQGAGNYGYTF
>.|.|TRBV5-1|TRBJ2-5
TGCGCCAGCAGCAAAGGACAGTTCGTGGAGACCCAGTACTTC
CASSKGQFVETQYF
>few|.|TRBV2|TRBJ2-7
TGTGCCAGCAGTCAATTACAGGGCTACGAGCAGTACTTC
CASSQLQGYEQYF
>few|.|TRBV5-1|TRBJ2-1
TGCGCCAGCAGCGAGGCTAGCGAGTACAATGAGCAGTTCTTC
CASSEASEYNEQFF
>.|.|TRBV2|TRBJ2-5
TGTGCCAGCCGGTCGGAAGAGACCCAGTACTTC
CASRSEETQYF
>.|TRBD1|TRBV7-2|TRBJ2-5
TGTGCCAGCAGCCCGGGACAGGGTCGAGGAGAGACCCAGTACTTC
CASSPGQGRGETQYF
>.|TRBD2|TRBV5-1|TRBJ2-1
TGCGCCAGCAGGACTAGCGGGAGGCCTAGCTCCTACAATGAGCAGTTCTTC
CASRTSGRPSSYNEQFF
>few|TRBD1|TRBV5-1|TRBJ2-5
TGCGCCAGCAGCTCTCAGGGGGCACAGACCCAGTACTTC
CASSSQGAQTQYF
>.|TRBD1|TRBV6-1|TRBJ2-7
TGTGCCAGCAGTGAAGGTTGGGACAGTGACTACGAGCAGTACTTC
CASSEGWDSDYEQYF
>few|.|TRBV7-2|TRBJ1-4
TGTGCCAGCAGCTTAAACAGGAATGAAAAACTGTTTTTT
CASSLNRNEKLFF
>few|.|TRBV7-8|TRBJ2-3
TGTGCCAGCACGGGGTCCCTAAGCACAGATACGCAGTATTTT
CASTGSLSTDTQYF